This T cell receptor beta chain was identified in a study of graft-versus-host responses after intestinal transplantation. Study-wide background: All recipients were transplanted with multivisceral, liver-intestinal, or isolated intestinal grafts. Anti-thymocyte globulin induction, then tacrolimus and steroids for around three years, went to all recipients. Study results and limitations: HvG clone declines early post-transplant were associated with peak circulating GvH levels.

Germline loops: CDR1 MGHRA, CDR2 YSYEKL. There are 16 residues in the CDR3. Trimming removed 0 bases from V and 2 bases from J, with 13 bases in between. Clones were sequenced by immunoSEQ multiplex PCR, and TCRdb holds only the in-frame ones, with some missing. The sample includes approximately 16,000 clones, about three fifths of them seen just once. Investigators treated the graft tissue so that it released intraepithelial and lamina propria lymphocytes. As concerns this clone: The antigen remains unidentified.

This specimen was ileum tissue, taken 524 days after transplant. This clonotype was sampled from a human patient who received an intestinal transplant, so some T cells may come from the graft donor. The chain uses TRBV4-1 and TRBJ1-2; D ambiguous. The CDR3 nucleotides are TGCGCCAGCAGCCAAGATATTGGCTTTACAAACTATGGCTACACCTTC. Its translation is CASSQDIGFTNYGYTF.